This is a list of T cell receptor beta chains from one sample in a study of CD8 T cells in ankylosing spondylitis. A single record per CDR3 protein comes from TCRdb applying MiXCR to the 5' RACE reads. The sample lists around 220,000 distinct CDR3 sequences; roughly 18% were seen once. Sequencing used blood, either unsorted or a sorted T cell fraction (not recorded which). The receptor set was obtained from a male donor with ankylosing spondylitis. Both conserved end residues are part of each CDR3. The order of the fields is CDR3 protein, J gene, V gene.

CDR3aa: CASSQSVYEQYF
j_gene: TRBJ2-7
v_gene: TRBV16

CDR3aa: CASSLVRGARNTEAFF
j_gene: TRBJ1-1
v_gene: TRBV11-2

CDR3aa: CASKGAGVYTGELFF
j_gene: TRBJ2-2
v_gene: TRBV6-2/TRBV6-3

CDR3aa: CASLLQGGGSNTEAFF
j_gene: TRBJ1-1
v_gene: TRBV6-1

CDR3aa: CASSWTSGSSDTQYF
j_gene: TRBJ2-3
v_gene: TRBV28

CDR3aa: CASTGGVRGIMIAKNIQYF
j_gene: TRBJ2-4
v_gene: TRBV25-1

CDR3aa: CASWDRVYNEQFF
j_gene: TRBJ2-1
v_gene: TRBV19

CDR3aa: CASSFTGELDTGELFF
j_gene: TRBJ2-2
v_gene: TRBV5-1

CDR3aa: CASSGRDYPQVDIQYF
j_gene: TRBJ2-4
v_gene: TRBV6-2/TRBV6-3

CDR3aa: CASSLNRQETQYF
j_gene: TRBJ2-5
v_gene: TRBV12-3/TRBV12-4

CDR3aa: CSARDRLVNYGYTF
j_gene: TRBJ1-2
v_gene: TRBV20-1

CDR3aa: CASSLGTSGGAYNEQFF
j_gene: TRBJ2-1
v_gene: TRBV7-8

CDR3aa: CASSLLGVRGQETQYF
j_gene: TRBJ2-5
v_gene: TRBV12-3/TRBV12-4

CDR3aa: CASISGGATEAFF
j_gene: TRBJ1-1
v_gene: TRBV19

CDR3aa: CASSLVVGVARETQYF
j_gene: TRBJ2-5
v_gene: TRBV12-3/TRBV12-4

CDR3aa: CAISDPQRGVTDTQYF
j_gene: TRBJ2-3
v_gene: TRBV10-3

CDR3aa: CSARGPDMYSYEQYF
j_gene: TRBJ2-7
v_gene: TRBV20-1